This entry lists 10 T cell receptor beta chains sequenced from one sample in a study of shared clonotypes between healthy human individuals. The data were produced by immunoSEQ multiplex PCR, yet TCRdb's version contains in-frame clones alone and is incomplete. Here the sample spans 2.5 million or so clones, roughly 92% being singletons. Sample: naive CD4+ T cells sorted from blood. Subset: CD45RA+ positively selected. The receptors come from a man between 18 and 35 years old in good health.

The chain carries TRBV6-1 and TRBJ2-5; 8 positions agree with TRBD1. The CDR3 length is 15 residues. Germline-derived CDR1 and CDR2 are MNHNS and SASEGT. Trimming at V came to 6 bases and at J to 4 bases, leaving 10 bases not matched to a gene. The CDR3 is CASRADRAPLETQYF. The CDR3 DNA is TGTGCCAGCAGAGCGGACAGGGCGCCCTTAGAGACCCAGTACTTC.

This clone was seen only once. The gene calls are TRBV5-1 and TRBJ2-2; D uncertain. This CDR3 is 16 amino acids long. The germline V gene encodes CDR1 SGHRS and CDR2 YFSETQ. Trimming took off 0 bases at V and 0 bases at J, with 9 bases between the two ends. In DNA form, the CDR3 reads TGCGCCAGCAGCTTGGCCTTGGCAACGAACACCGGGGAGCTGTTTTTT. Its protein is CASSLALATNTGELFF. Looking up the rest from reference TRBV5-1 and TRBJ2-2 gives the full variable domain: KAGVTQTPRYLIKTRGQQVTLSCSPISGHRSVSWYQQTPGQGLQFLFEYFSETQRNKGNFPGRFSGRQFSNSRSEMNVSTLELGDSALYLCASSLALATNTGELFFGEGSRLTVL.

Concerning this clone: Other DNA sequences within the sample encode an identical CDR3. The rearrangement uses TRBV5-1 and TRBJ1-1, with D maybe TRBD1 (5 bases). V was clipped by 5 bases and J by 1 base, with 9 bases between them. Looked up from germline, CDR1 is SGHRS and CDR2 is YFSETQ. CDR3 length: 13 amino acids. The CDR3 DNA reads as TGCGCCAGCAGAAGGGACCCGAACACTGAAGCTTTCTTT. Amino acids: CASRRDPNTEAFF.

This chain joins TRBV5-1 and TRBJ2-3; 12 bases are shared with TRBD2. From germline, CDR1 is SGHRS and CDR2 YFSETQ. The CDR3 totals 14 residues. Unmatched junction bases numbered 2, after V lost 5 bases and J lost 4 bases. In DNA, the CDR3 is TGCGCCAGCAGGCGACTAGCGGGGGCAGATACGCAGTATTTT. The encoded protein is CASRRLAGADTQYF.

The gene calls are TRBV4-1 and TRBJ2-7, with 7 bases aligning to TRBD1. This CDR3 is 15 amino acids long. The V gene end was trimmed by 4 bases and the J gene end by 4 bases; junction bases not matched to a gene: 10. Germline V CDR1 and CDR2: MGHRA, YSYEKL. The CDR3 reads CASSRTEGAAYEQYF. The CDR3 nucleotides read TGCGCCAGCAGCCGAACAGAGGGGGCGGCGTACGAGCAGTACTTC.

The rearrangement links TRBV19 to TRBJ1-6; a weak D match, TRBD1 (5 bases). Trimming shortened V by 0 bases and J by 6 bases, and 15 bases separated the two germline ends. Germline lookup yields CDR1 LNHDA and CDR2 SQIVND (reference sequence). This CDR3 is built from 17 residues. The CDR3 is CASSIDYGTQGNSPLHF. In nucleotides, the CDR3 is TGTGCCAGTAGTATAGATTATGGAACGCAGGGTAATTCACCCCTCCACTTT.

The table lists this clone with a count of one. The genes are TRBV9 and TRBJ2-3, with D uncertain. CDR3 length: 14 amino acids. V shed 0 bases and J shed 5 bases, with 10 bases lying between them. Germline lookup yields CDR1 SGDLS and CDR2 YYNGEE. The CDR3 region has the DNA TGTGCCAGCAGCGTAGTGCCGCACCAAGATACGCAGTATTTT. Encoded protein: CASSVVPHQDTQYF.

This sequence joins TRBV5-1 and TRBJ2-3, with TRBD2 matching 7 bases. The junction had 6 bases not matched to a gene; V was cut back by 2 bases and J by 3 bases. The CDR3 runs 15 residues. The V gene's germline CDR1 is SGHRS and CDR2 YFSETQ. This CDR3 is CASSLARGETDTQYF. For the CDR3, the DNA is TGCGCCAGCAGCTTAGCACGGGGGGAAACAGATACGCAGTATTTT.

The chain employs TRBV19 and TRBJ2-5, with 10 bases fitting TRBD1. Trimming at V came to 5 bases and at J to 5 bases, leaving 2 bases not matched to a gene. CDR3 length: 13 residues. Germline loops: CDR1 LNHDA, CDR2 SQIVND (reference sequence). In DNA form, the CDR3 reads TGTGCCAGTAGTCCGACAGGGGGCGAGACCCAGTACTTC. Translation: CASSPTGGETQYF. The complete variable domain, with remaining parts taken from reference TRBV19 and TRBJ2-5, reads DGGITQSPKYLFRKEGQNVTLSCEQNLNHDAMYWYRQDPGQGLRLIYYSQIVNDFQKGDIAEGYSVSREKKESFPLTVTSAQKNPTAFYLCASSPTGGETQYFGPGTRLLVL.

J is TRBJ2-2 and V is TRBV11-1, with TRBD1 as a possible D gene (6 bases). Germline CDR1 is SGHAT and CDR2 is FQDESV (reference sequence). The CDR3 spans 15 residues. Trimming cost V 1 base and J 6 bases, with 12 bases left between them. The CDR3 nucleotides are TGTGCCAGCAGCTTAGAGCTTGGGGGCCCCGGGGAGCTGTTTTTT. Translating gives CASSLELGGPGELFF.